Each of the 5 T cell receptor beta chains below was sequenced from the same sample in a study of early T cells in non-severe SARS-CoV-2 infection. TCRdb passed the 5' RACE reads through MiXCR, listing each CDR3 protein once. The sample holds 75,000 to 90,000 distinct CDR3 sequences, roughly 13% seen once. The sample was whole blood. The source of these receptors is an adult who was a healthcare worker with PCR-confirmed SARS-CoV-2 infection or an uninfected control (not recorded which).

In the case of this clonotype: One junction end does not reproduce the germline sequence, and a read error may be involved. This chain links TRBV5-6 with TRBJ2-2; 8 nucleotides match TRBD2. This CDR3 region has 14 residues. Germline V CDR1 and CDR2: SGHDT, YYEEEE. CDR3 amino acids: CASSTSGYTEELFF. The CDR3 nucleotides are TGTGCCAGCAGCACTAGCGGTTACACCGAGGAGCTGTTTTTT.

The rearrangement links TRBV6-2 or TRBV6-3 to TRBJ2-7; TRBD2 matches 8 bases. CDR3 length: 16 amino acids. Trimming at V came to 5 bases and at J to 2 bases, leaving 11 bases not matched to a gene. CDR1 and CDR2 (germline): MNHEY, SVGEGT. The CDR3 is CASSLPGSGETYEQYF. Written as DNA, the CDR3 is TGTGCCAGCAGTCTTCCCGGTAGCGGGGAGACCTACGAGCAGTACTTC.

Ten or more counts support this clonotype. The chain employs TRBV27 and TRBJ1-1, with 7 positions matching TRBD1. V was clipped by 6 bases and J by 9 bases; unmatched bases: 13. CDR1 and CDR2 (germline): MNHEY, SMNVEV (reference sequence). This CDR3 spans 14 amino acids. For the CDR3, the DNA is TGTGCCAGCAGCCATCCCGGGACAGCACAGAAAGCTTTCTTT. Translating gives CASSHPGTAQKAFF.

This clonotype was counted many times. The V gene is TRBV20-1, the J gene TRBJ2-7; the D is unclear. CDR1 and CDR2 (germline): DFQATT, SNEGSKA (reference sequence). The CDR3 covers 14 residues. Deletions cut 2 bases from V and 5 bases from J, with 16 bases between. Here the CDR3 reads CSARWPRSVNEQYF. CDR3 nucleotide sequence: TGCAGTGCTAGATGGCCTAGGTCTGTGAACGAGCAGTACTTC.

This clonotype came up many times. This sequence joins TRBV28 and TRBJ1-2; no definite D call. Germline V CDR1 and CDR2: MDHEN, SYDVKM. V was pared by 6 bases and J by 8 bases, with 19 bases between. The CDR3 is 14 residues long. The CDR3 DNA reads TGTGCCAGCAGCCCTACCCTTTCCCCGAAGGGCTACACCTTC. Amino acids: CASSPTLSPKGYTF.